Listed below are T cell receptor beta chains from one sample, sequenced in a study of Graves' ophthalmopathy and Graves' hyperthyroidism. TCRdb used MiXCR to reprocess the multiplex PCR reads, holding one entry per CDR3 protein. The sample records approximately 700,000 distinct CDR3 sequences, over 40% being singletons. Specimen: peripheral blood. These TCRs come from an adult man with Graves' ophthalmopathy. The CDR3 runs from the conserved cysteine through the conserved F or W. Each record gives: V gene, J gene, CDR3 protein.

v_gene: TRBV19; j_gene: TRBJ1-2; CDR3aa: CASSINRLANYGYTF
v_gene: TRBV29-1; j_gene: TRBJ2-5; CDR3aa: CSVEEGLAGGQETQYF
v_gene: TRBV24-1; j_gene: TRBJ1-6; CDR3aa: CATRDSQGNSPLHF
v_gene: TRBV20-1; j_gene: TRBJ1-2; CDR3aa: CSARARTGAYGYTF
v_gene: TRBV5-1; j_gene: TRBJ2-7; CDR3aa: CASSLVGGQIYEQYF
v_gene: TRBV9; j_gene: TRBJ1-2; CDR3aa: CASARAGGSGGYTF
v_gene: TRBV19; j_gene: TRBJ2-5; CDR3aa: CASSIDRETQYF
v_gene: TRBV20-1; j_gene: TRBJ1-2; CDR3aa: CSARARGTGDGYTF
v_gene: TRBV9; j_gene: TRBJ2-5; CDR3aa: CASSPNQHERGETQYF
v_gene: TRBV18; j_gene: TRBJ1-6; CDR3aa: CASSPPPPSPLHF
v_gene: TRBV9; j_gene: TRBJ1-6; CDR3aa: CASSVVYNSPLHF
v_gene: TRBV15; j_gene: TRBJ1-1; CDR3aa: CATSTLPVSRGTEAFF
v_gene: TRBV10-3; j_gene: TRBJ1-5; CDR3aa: CASSEIRGSNQPQHF
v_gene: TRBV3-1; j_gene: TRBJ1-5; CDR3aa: CASSQESSNQPQHF
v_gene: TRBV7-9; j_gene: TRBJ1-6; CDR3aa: CASSRQGWGSPLHF
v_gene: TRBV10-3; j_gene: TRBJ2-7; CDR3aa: CAISEWGTGAYEQYF
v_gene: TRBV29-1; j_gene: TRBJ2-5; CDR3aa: CSSLRRGIGETQYF
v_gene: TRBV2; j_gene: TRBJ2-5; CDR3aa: CASSEGVKTQYF
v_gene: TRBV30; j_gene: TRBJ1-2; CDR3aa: CAWRDGGRGYTF
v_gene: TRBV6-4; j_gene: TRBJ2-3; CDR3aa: CASSDRSTDTQYF
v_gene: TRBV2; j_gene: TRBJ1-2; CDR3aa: CASSGTGASQEGGYTF
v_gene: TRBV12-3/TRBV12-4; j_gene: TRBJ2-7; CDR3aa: CASSLEVGAVQYF
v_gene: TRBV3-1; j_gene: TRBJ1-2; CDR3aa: CASSQGEGRVLGYTF
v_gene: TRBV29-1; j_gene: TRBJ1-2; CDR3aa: CSVDVGARGYTF
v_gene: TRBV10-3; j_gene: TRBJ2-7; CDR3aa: CAISPVDNSYEQYF
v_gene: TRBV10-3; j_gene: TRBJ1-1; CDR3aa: CAISGGQGPTEAFF
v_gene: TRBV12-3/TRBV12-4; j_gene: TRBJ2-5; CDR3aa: CASSPGTSLRETQYF
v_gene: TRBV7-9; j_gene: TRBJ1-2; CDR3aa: CASSLEVTGWATF
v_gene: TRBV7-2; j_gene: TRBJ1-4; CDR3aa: CASSQNRGEKPFF
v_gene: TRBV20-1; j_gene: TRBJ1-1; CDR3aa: CSARDLGARTEAFF
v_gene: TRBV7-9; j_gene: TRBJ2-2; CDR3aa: CASNPEKNANTGELFF
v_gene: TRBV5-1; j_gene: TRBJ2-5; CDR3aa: CASSLITGGSRETQYF
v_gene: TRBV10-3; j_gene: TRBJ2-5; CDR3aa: CAGTGRPQETQYF
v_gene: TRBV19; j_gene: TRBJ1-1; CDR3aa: CASGRKREVLNTEAFF
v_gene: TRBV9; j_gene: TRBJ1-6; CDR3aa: CASSPGATGGNSPLHF
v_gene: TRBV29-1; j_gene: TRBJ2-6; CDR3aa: CSVGLGYSGANVLTF
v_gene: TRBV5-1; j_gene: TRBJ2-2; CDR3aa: CASSQGGYTGELFF
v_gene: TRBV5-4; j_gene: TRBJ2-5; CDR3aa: CASSSLKGTSSQTQYF
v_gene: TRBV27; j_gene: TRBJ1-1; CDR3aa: CASEQGTEAFF
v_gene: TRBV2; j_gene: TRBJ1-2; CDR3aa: CASSQQGGEHGYTF
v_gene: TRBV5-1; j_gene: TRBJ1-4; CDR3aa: CASSENVQGNEKLFF
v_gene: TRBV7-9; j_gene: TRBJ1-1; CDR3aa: CASSSSTGVGEAFF
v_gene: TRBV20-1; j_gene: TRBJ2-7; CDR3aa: CSAIRQGLSYEQYF
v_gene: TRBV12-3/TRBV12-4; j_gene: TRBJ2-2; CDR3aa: CASSKDYPMGELFF
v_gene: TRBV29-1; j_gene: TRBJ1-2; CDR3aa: CSPQGAGGYTF